The rows below give T cell receptor beta chains drawn from one sample of a study of T cells after yellow fever vaccination. TCRdb fed the 5' RACE reads into MiXCR, producing one record per CDR3 protein. The top ten hold over 11% of the sample, which has a few hundred thousand distinct CDR3 sequences, over 15% seen once. The input for sequencing was PBMCs, taken 15 days after the yellow fever booster vaccination. The receptors come from a man under 40 who received the YFV17D yellow fever vaccine. CDR3s include the opening cysteine and the closing phenylalanine or tryptophan. D genes are given only for firm matches. Size is omitted from some rows. Given values are once, few, many or a class for expanded clones.

.	few	TRBV12-3/TRBV12-4	TRBJ2-5	TGTGCCAGCAGTTTAGTCAGATCGTCAGGGGGGATGGAGACCCAGTACTTC	CASSLVRSSGGMETQYF
TRBD1	.	TRBV5-1	TRBJ2-3	TGCGCCAGCAGCTTCTCAGGGGGCTTTAGCACAGATACGCAGTATTTT	CASSFSGGFSTDTQYF
TRBD2	few	TRBV5-1	TRBJ2-1	TGCGCCAGCAGCTCCCCGGCTGTGGGACTAGCGGGAAGGGGTGAGCAGTTCTTC	CASSSPAVGLAGRGEQFF
.	.	TRBV28	TRBJ2-4	TGTGCCAGCAGTTTAGGTGACCTAGCCAAAAACATTCAGTACTTC	CASSLGDLAKNIQYF
.	.	TRBV20-1	TRBJ2-7	TGCAGTGCTCCAGCCCGGGCCTACGAGCAGTACTTC	CSAPARAYEQYF
TRBD2	few	TRBV10-3	TRBJ2-1	TGTGCCATCAGTGACCTTAGCGGGGACCGTTACAATGAGCAGTTCTTC	CAISDLSGDRYNEQFF
.	few	TRBV6-1	TRBJ2-1	TGTGCCAGCAGAAGGGCTAGTCGGAGCTCCTACAATGAGCAGTTCTTC	CASRRASRSSYNEQFF
TRBD1	.	TRBV6-2/TRBV6-3	TRBJ1-1	TGTGCCAGCAGTGCCGACAGGGCTCGAGGCACTGAAGCTTTCTTT	CASSADRARGTEAFF
.	.	TRBV29-1	TRBJ2-1	TGCAGCGTCGATATGGGAGAGGGGTACAATGAGCAGTTCTTC	CSVDMGEGYNEQFF
TRBD2	few	TRBV20-1	TRBJ2-1	TGCAGTGGTAGACTAGCGACGTACAATGAGCAGTTCTTC	CSGRLATYNEQFF
.	few	TRBV2	TRBJ2-1	TGTGCCCAGCAGGCGGGGCAGTTCTTC	CAQQAGQFF
.	.	TRBV12-3/TRBV12-4	TRBJ2-5	TGTGCCAGCAGTTTACTGCGAGGAGAGACCCAGTACTTC	CASSLLRGETQYF
.	.	TRBV30	TRBJ1-4	TGTGCCTGGAGTCACCGGGACCTGCTGGGTGAAAAACTGTTTTTT	CAWSHRDLLGEKLFF
TRBD1	many	TRBV7-2	TRBJ2-5	TGTGCCAGCAGCATCGGGACAGGGGAGGTGGCCCAGTACTTC	CASSIGTGEVAQYF
.	many	TRBV20-1	TRBJ2-7	TGCAGTGCTAGAGGTGGACTGCGCGACGAGCAGTACTTC	CSARGGLRDEQYF
TRBD2	few	TRBV4-1	TRBJ2-7	TGCGCCAGCAGCCAAGAACCGGGGACTAGCGGGAGGGCCCGGCCACCCTACGAGCAGTACTTC	CASSQEPGTSGRARPPYEQYF
.	.	TRBV20-1	TRBJ1-1	TGCAGTGCTAGGGGGGGCTCTGTAGGCACTGAAGCTTTCTTT	CSARGGSVGTEAFF
TRBD2	.	TRBV20-1	TRBJ2-7	TGCAGTGCTGGCCCGGGGGGGAGGGCCCCCTACGAGCAGTACTTC	CSAGPGGRAPYEQYF
TRBD1	.	TRBV7-9	TRBJ2-1	TGTGCCAGCAGCTGGGGACAGCCTAATGAGCAGTTCTTC	CASSWGQPNEQFF
TRBD1	few	TRBV20-1	TRBJ2-2	TGCAGTGCGCTCGGGACAGGCAACACCGGGGAGCTGTTTTTT	CSALGTGNTGELFF
.	.	TRBV20-1	TRBJ2-3	TGCAGTGCCGGGGAGGCCGACACAGATACGCAGTATTTT	CSAGEADTDTQYF
TRBD2	few	TRBV4-2	TRBJ2-7	TGTGCCAGCAGCCAAGGGGGACTAGCGGGAGAGGGGCAGTACTTC	CASSQGGLAGEGQYF
TRBD1	.	TRBV24-1	TRBJ2-3	TGTGCCACCAGTGATTTGGGGGACAGGGGTCCTACGCAGTATTTT	CATSDLGDRGPTQYF
.	.	TRBV29-1	TRBJ1-2	TGCAGCGTTGTAGGGGGTGGCTACACCTTC	CSVVGGGYTF
.	few	TRBV29-1	TRBJ2-4	TGCAGCGTTGAAGATCAAACAGTAGCCAAAAACATTCAGTACTTC	CSVEDQTVAKNIQYF
.	.	TRBV21-1	TRBJ2-7	TGTGCCAGCAGCAACCGAGTAGCGGGAGGGTTTCCCTACGAGCAGTACTTC	CASSNRVAGGFPYEQYF
TRBD1	few	TRBV20-1	TRBJ1-2	TGCAGTGCTAGCTTGGACAGGGCCTATGGCTACACCTTC	CSASLDRAYGYTF
.	.	TRBV7-2	TRBJ1-1	TGTGCCAGCAGCTCAAGGGTGGGGAACACTGAAGCTTTCTTT	CASSSRVGNTEAFF
.	.	TRBV18	TRBJ2-7	TGTGCCAGCGCCCAAGCCCCTTTGGAGCAGTACTTC	CASAQAPLEQYF
.	.	TRBV19	TRBJ2-2	TGTGCCAGTAGTCCGCGGACCTATAACACCGGGGAGCTGTTTTTT	CASSPRTYNTGELFF